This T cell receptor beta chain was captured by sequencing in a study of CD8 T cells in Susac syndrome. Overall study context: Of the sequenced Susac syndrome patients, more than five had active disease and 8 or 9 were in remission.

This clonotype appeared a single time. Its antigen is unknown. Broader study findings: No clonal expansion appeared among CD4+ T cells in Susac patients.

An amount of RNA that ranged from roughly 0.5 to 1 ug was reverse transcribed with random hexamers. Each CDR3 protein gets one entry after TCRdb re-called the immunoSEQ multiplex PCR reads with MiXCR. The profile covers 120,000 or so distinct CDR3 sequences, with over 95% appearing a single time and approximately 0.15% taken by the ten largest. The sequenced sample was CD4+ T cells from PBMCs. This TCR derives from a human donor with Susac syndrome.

CDR3 coding DNA: TGTGCCAGCTCACCTCGGGGACTTCCCAATCAGCCCCAGCATTTT. Encoded protein: CASSPRGLPNQPQHF. The chain recombines TRBV18 with TRBJ1-5; tentative D call: TRBD1 (5 bases). The CDR3 has 15 amino acids. V was shortened by 3 bases and J by 3 bases, with 12 bases between the two germline ends. Germline V gene data show CDR1 as KGHSH and CDR2 as LQKENI.